The clone carrying this T cell receptor (beta chain) was observed at least ten times. TCRdb re-derived calls from the PCR reads in MiXCR, one entry per CDR3 protein. This table holds about 23,000 distinct CDR3 sequences, approximately 17% found once. These data are taken from a study of molecular identifiers for immune sequencing clone quantification. The germline V gene has CDR1 MNHEY and CDR2 SMNVEV (reference sequence). The V and J ends lost 5 bases and 5 bases, in that order; junction bases with no gene match: 21. This CDR3 has 18 amino acids. The rearrangement joins TRBV27 to TRBJ2-7; TRBD2 aligns across 7 bases. Input material: naive CD8+ T cells from blood, with Jurkat cell RNA spiked in. Subset indicated: FACS-sorted CD8+CD4-CCR7+CD45RA+ naive T cells. This sequence originates from a human donor in good health. Some libraries in this study had Jurkat cell RNA spiked in. The CDR3 is CASSPALWVAGTFHEQYF. The CDR3 coding sequence is TGTGCCAGCAGTCCCGCCCTTTGGGTAGCGGGTACCTTCCACGAGCAGTACTTC.